This TCR beta chain was recorded in a study of blood T cell repertoires in COVID-19. Study overall: COVID-19 samples from acute and convalescent phases originated in the United States, Italy and Spain.

CDR1 and CDR2 (germline): SEHNR, FQNEAQ (reference sequence). This CDR3 has 14 residues. J was trimmed by 7 bases and V by 3 bases; bases with no gene match: 4. Authors' methods: Reference gene primers were amplified, and this amplification served to estimate nucleated cell counts. Profiling relied on immunoSEQ multiplex PCR, and the TCRdb table lists in-frame clones only, not all of them. The V and J calls and clone size were taken over from that table, and D and trimming were inferred from the DNA. The sample consists of about 210,000 clones, about nine tenths of them appearing once. Enrollees, about 18 to 100 years old, lived in some 24 US areas. Participant-reported clinical history was the basis for cohort assignment.

The TCR originated in a woman aged 40-49 years with acute COVID-19. The rearrangement uses TRBV7-9 and TRBJ2-1, with 9 bases aligning to TRBD2. Material for sequencing was PBMCs or T cells enriched from blood (not recorded which). The CDR3 loop reads CASSLRGGRNEQFF. The CDR3 DNA sequence: TGTGCCAGCAGCTTGCGGGGGGGTCGGAATGAGCAGTTCTTC.